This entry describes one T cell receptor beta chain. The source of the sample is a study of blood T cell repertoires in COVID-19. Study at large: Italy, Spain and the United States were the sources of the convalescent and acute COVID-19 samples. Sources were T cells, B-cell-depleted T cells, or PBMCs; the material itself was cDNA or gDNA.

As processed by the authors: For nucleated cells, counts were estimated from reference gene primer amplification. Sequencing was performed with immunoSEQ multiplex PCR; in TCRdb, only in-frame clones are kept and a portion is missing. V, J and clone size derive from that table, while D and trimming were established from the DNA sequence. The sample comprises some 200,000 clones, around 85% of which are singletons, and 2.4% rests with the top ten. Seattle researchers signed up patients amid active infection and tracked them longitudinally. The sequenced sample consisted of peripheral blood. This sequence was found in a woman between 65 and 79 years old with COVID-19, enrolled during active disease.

CDR3 bases: TGTGCCTCCGCTGGAGGGGGCGGAGAGACCCAGTACTTC. This encodes CASAGGGGETQYF. The chain joins TRBV7-2 to TRBJ2-5, with a tentative D call TRBD1 (7 bases). Trimming left V 11 bases short and J 4 bases short, with 17 bases between. Germline CDR1 SGHTA, CDR2 FQGNSA. This CDR3 is built from 13 residues.